Listed below are T cell receptor beta chains from one sample, sequenced in a study of blood T cell repertoires in COVID-19. TCRdb's copy holds only in-frame clones and misses some; the assay was immunoSEQ multiplex PCR. The sample includes about 200,000 clones, approximately 82% of them seen just once. Sequencing input: PBMCs or T cells enriched from blood (not recorded which). The origin of the receptors is a man aged 35-49 years who had recovered from COVID-19. The CDR3 runs from the conserved cysteine through the conserved F or W. Each record gives: J gene, V gene, D gene, clone size, CDR3 DNA, CDR3 protein. The D gene is left open where the match is weak. For some rows the clone size is stated as once, few or many, or as a class when expanded; others skip it.

TRBJ2-2,TRBV2,.,.,TGTGCCAGCAGTGAGCGGGGCGGTAGGGGTGGCGGGGAGCTGTTTTTT,CASSERGGRGGGELFF
TRBJ1-4,TRBV27,TRBD1,.,TGTGCCAGCAGTTTGAGACAGGGGGCTGAAAAACTGTTTTTT,CASSLRQGAEKLFF
TRBJ2-7,TRBV3-1/TRBV3-2,.,.,TGTGCCAGCAGCCAACAATCAGGGGATCCTTACGAGCAGTACTTC,CASSQQSGDPYEQYF
TRBJ2-7,TRBV28,.,.,TGTGCCAGCAGTTCCACACGACTGTCGTACGAGCAGTACTTC,CASSSTRLSYEQYF
TRBJ2-1,TRBV27,TRBD2,.,TGTGCCAGCAGTGCGTCCGGGACTAGGGGCTACAATGAGCAGTTCTTC,CASSASGTRGYNEQFF
TRBJ1-2,TRBV13,.,.,TGTGCCAGCAGCGGTTCAGGCGACTATGGCTACACCTTC,CASSGSGDYGYTF
TRBJ1-5,TRBV19,TRBD1,few,TGTGCCAGTCTGGAGCAGGGGGCTAGAGACAATCAGCCCCAGCATTTT,CASLEQGARDNQPQHF
TRBJ2-4,TRBV3-1/TRBV3-2,.,.,TGTGCCAGCAGCCAAAGGGGCGTTATAGCCAAAAACATTCAGTACTTC,CASSQRGVIAKNIQYF
TRBJ1-4,TRBV4-1,.,.,TGCGCCAGCAGCCCGGGTCCTTTAAATGAAAAACTGTTTTTT,CASSPGPLNEKLFF
TRBJ2-4,TRBV4-3,.,few,TGCGCCAGCAGCCATCTGACAGAAGCCAAAAACATTCAGTACTTC,CASSHLTEAKNIQYF
TRBJ2-5,TRBV19,TRBD2,.,TGTGCCAGTAGTAGTCCACCGGGAGGAACAGAGACCCAGTACTTC,CASSSPPGGTETQYF
TRBJ1-5,TRBV6-5,.,.,TGTGCCAGCAGCCGGGACAATCAGCCCCAGCATTTT,CASSRDNQPQHF
TRBJ2-3,TRBV4-2,TRBD1,few,TGTGCCAGCAGGGGGACAGGGGGAACAGATACGCAGTATTTT,CASRGTGGTDTQYF
TRBJ2-1,TRBV5-1,.,few,TGCGCCAGCCGACAGACAGGTAGCTCCTACAATGAGCAGTTCTTC,CASRQTGSSYNEQFF
TRBJ2-7,TRBV25-1,TRBD2,.,TGTGCGACTAGCGGGAGCTCCTACGAGCAGTACTTC,CATSGSSYEQYF
TRBJ2-3,TRBV7-3,.,.,TGTGCCAGCAGCTCGAGCACAGATACGCAGTATTTT,CASSSSTDTQYF
TRBJ2-3,TRBV30,TRBD2,.,TGTGCCTGGACTGGGCTAGCGGGACAAATAGGTACGCAGTATTTT,CAWTGLAGQIGTQYF
TRBJ1-4,TRBV18,TRBD1,.,TGTGCCAGCTCACCTCTGCTACAGGGGGCTAATGAAAAACTGTTTTTT,CASSPLLQGANEKLFF
TRBJ1-2,TRBV19,.,.,TGTGCCAGTAGTATAGAAGGGGCTGGATATGGCTACACCTTC,CASSIEGAGYGYTF
TRBJ1-5,TRBV7-6,.,few,TGTGCCAGCAGCTTAAGTGGCTTCCTTAGCAATCAGCCCCAGCATTTT,CASSLSGFLSNQPQHF
TRBJ2-7,TRBV10-1,.,.,TGCGCCAGCAGTAGGACTCTTCACCCCTACGAGCAGTACTTC,CASSRTLHPYEQYF
TRBJ1-2,TRBV6-5,.,once,TGTGCCAGCGAGACCCGGGACACAAACTATGGCTACACCTTC,CASETRDTNYGYTF
TRBJ2-7,TRBV18,TRBD1,.,TGTGCCAGCTCACCGCAGACAGGGAAGGGCGAGCAGTACTTC,CASSPQTGKGEQYF
TRBJ1-2,TRBV28,.,.,TGTGCCAGCAGTTTCCAGGGGTATGGCTACACCTTC,CASSFQGYGYTF
TRBJ1-3,TRBV7-6,.,.,TGTGCCAGCAGCTCTCGACTGACAGGATACTCTGGAAACACCATATATTTT,CASSSRLTGYSGNTIYF
TRBJ2-7,TRBV19,TRBD1,few,TGTGCCACCGGGCCCGCAGGGGGTGGGTACGAGCAGTACTTC,CATGPAGGGYEQYF
TRBJ1-4,TRBV27,TRBD1,.,TGTGCCAGCAGTTCTTGGGACAGGGGAGATGAAAAACTGTTTTTT,CASSSWDRGDEKLFF
TRBJ1-2,TRBV9,TRBD1,once,TGTGCCAGCAGCGCGACAGGGAGCAAAGGTGGCTACACCTTC,CASSATGSKGGYTF
TRBJ2-5,TRBV19,.,.,TGTGCCAGTAGTATGAACAGGGGAGGTGAGACCCAGTACTTC,CASSMNRGGETQYF
TRBJ1-6,TRBV7-2,TRBD1,.,TGTGCCAGCAGCTTAGACGGGGGTGGAACAGGGGATAATTCACCCCTCCACTTT,CASSLDGGGTGDNSPLHF
TRBJ2-7,TRBV30,.,few,TGTGCCTGGACGGATACGGGTTCCTACGAGCAGTACTTC,CAWTDTGSYEQYF
TRBJ1-3,TRBV3-1/TRBV3-2,.,few,TGTGCCAGCAGCCAAGAGGGCTTTAGCTCTGGAAACACCATATATTTT,CASSQEGFSSGNTIYF
TRBJ1-4,TRBV5-4,.,.,TGTGCCAGCAGCTTGGGCTCAGCAACTAATGAAAAACTGTTTTTT,CASSLGSATNEKLFF
TRBJ2-7,TRBV11-3,.,.,TGTGCCAGCAGCTTGGCGGGAAGCGAGCAGTACTTC,CASSLAGSEQYF
TRBJ1-4,TRBV5-6,.,.,TGTGCCAGCAGCTTGATTGCGGGGGACGAAAAACTGTTTTTT,CASSLIAGDEKLFF
TRBJ2-5,TRBV5-1,TRBD1,.,TGCGCCAGCAGCTCCCAAGGGAGGACAGGGTACCAAGAGACCCAGTACTTC,CASSSQGRTGYQETQYF
TRBJ2-5,TRBV3-1/TRBV3-2,TRBD2,.,TGTGCCAGCAGCCGGCGGGAGGGGACCCAGTACTTC,CASSRREGTQYF
TRBJ1-1,TRBV29-1,TRBD1,.,TGCAGCGTCAATCCGGGACAGCCTATGAACACTGAAGCTTTCTTT,CSVNPGQPMNTEAFF
TRBJ2-1,TRBV5-1,TRBD2,.,TGCGCCAGCAGCTTGAAGGCTAGCGGGACCAATGAGCAGTTCTTC,CASSLKASGTNEQFF
TRBJ2-2,TRBV9,TRBD2,.,TGTGCCAGCAGCGAGACTAGCGGGAGGATGGGAGCCGGGGAGCTGTTTTTT,CASSETSGRMGAGELFF
TRBJ2-7,TRBV28,.,.,TGTGCCAGCAGACAACAGGGTTCCTACGAGCAGTACTTC,CASRQQGSYEQYF
TRBJ2-7,TRBV3-1/TRBV3-2,.,.,TGTGCCAGCAGCCAAGATGGCGGACTCTACGAGCAGTACTTC,CASSQDGGLYEQYF
TRBJ1-6,TRBV16,.,.,TGTGCCAGCAGCCGAGCAGGGCAGAATTCACCCCTCCACTTT,CASSRAGQNSPLHF
TRBJ1-1,TRBV6-6,.,.,TGTGCCAGCAGTTACGGCCGCGAAGCTTTCTTT,CASSYGREAFF
TRBJ1-1,TRBV6-1,.,.,TGTGCCAGCAGTGAAGCGCTATTATATGAAGCTTTCTTT,CASSEALLYEAFF
TRBJ2-7,TRBV5-4,.,.,TGTGCCAGCAGCTTGTGGGCCGCCCCGGGAGAGCAGTACTTC,CASSLWAAPGEQYF